The T cell receptor (beta chain) under discussion was sequenced for a study of blood T cell repertoires in COVID-19. This CDR3 is built from 13 residues. Germline trimming cut 6 bases from V and 9 bases from J; bases unmatched to any gene: 10. CDR1 is MDHEN, CDR2 SYDVKM, per germline. Per the study methods: Estimation of nucleated cell counts relied on the amplification of reference gene primers. Some clones are missing from TCRdb's copy, which holds only in-frame ones; the method was immunoSEQ multiplex PCR. From that table come the V and J calls and clone size; the DNA was used to work out D and trimming. This repertoire shows around 260,000 clones, over 75% found once; its top ten account for 3.5% to 4.5%. This clone was seen a handful of times.

Sequenced input: PBMCs or T cells enriched from blood (not recorded which). The chain is built from TRBV28 and TRBJ2-7; 8 bases map to TRBD1. This clonotype originated in a woman under 40 who had recovered from COVID-19. The DNA for the CDR3 is TGTGCCAGCAGGGGACAGGCCACCCCGGGGCAGTACTTC. Its protein is CASRGQATPGQYF.